The rows below give T cell receptor beta chains drawn from one sample of a study of glioma-infiltrating T cells after dendritic cell vaccination. Generated by immunoSEQ multiplex PCR, the TCRdb table keeps only in-frame clones and is missing some. Among some 73,000 clones, roughly 80% were seen once, and the ten largest hold 2.1%. Specimen: blood, collected before dendritic cell vaccination. All receptors derive from a human donor with glioblastoma. CDR3s leave out the opening cysteine and the closing phenylalanine or tryptophan. The order of the fields is V gene, clone size, J gene, CDR3 protein. Expanded clones get a size class; other rows say once, few or many, or leave the size out.

v_call: TRBV6-1; clone_size: .; j_call: TRBJ1-3; cdr3_aa: ASRLRGSGNTIY
v_call: TRBV7-2; clone_size: .; j_call: TRBJ2-5; cdr3_aa: ASSLGLPQETQY
v_call: TRBV7-3; clone_size: .; j_call: TRBJ2-2; cdr3_aa: ASRTGGNTGELF
v_call: TRBV7-6; clone_size: .; j_call: TRBJ1-3; cdr3_aa: ASSPGLLPGNTIY
v_call: TRBV2; clone_size: .; j_call: TRBJ2-4; cdr3_aa: ASSATSGGAKNIQY
v_call: TRBV6-6; clone_size: .; j_call: TRBJ2-1; cdr3_aa: ASSYALTGHNEQF
v_call: TRBV2; clone_size: .; j_call: TRBJ1-2; cdr3_aa: ASSDTGGYT
v_call: TRBV4-2; clone_size: .; j_call: TRBJ2-3; cdr3_aa: ASSQGIPGGGATDTQY
v_call: TRBV11-3; clone_size: .; j_call: TRBJ2-1; cdr3_aa: ASSLRGEQF
v_call: TRBV11-2; clone_size: .; j_call: TRBJ2-7; cdr3_aa: ASSRPSRDRGSYEQY
v_call: TRBV25-1; clone_size: .; j_call: TRBJ1-2; cdr3_aa: ASSVSGYGYT
v_call: TRBV18; clone_size: .; j_call: TRBJ1-6; cdr3_aa: ASSPNRDPNSPLH
v_call: TRBV5-1; clone_size: .; j_call: TRBJ2-5; cdr3_aa: ASSQTGQETQY
v_call: TRBV4-1; clone_size: few; j_call: TRBJ1-4; cdr3_aa: ASSQVRQGYEKLF
v_call: TRBV5-5; clone_size: .; j_call: TRBJ1-3; cdr3_aa: ASSSGGSGNTIY
v_call: TRBV6-5; clone_size: .; j_call: TRBJ1-2; cdr3_aa: ASGTRDRGYGYT
v_call: TRBV18; clone_size: .; j_call: TRBJ1-1; cdr3_aa: ASSPQRMNTEAF
v_call: TRBV7-9; clone_size: .; j_call: TRBJ1-2; cdr3_aa: ASSLWQGGLGYT
v_call: TRBV19; clone_size: .; j_call: TRBJ2-3; cdr3_aa: ASMMQGGTDTQY
v_call: TRBV4-2; clone_size: .; j_call: TRBJ2-6; cdr3_aa: ASSQDRLWDKTGANVLT
v_call: TRBV7-8; clone_size: .; j_call: TRBJ1-2; cdr3_aa: ASSLPTGTNYGYT
v_call: TRBV14; clone_size: .; j_call: TRBJ2-2; cdr3_aa: ASSTTGRAGELF
v_call: TRBV7-9; clone_size: .; j_call: TRBJ1-3; cdr3_aa: ASSLVPGQGASGNTIY
v_call: TRBV6-4; clone_size: medium-sized; j_call: TRBJ2-3; cdr3_aa: ASSATSGSDSTDTQY
v_call: TRBV5-1; clone_size: .; j_call: TRBJ1-6; cdr3_aa: ASSPLTEPRNSPLH
v_call: TRBV7-9; clone_size: .; j_call: TRBJ2-1; cdr3_aa: ASSSNTGGRNEQF
v_call: TRBV4-1; clone_size: .; j_call: TRBJ1-5; cdr3_aa: ASSQDGQGVSNQPQH